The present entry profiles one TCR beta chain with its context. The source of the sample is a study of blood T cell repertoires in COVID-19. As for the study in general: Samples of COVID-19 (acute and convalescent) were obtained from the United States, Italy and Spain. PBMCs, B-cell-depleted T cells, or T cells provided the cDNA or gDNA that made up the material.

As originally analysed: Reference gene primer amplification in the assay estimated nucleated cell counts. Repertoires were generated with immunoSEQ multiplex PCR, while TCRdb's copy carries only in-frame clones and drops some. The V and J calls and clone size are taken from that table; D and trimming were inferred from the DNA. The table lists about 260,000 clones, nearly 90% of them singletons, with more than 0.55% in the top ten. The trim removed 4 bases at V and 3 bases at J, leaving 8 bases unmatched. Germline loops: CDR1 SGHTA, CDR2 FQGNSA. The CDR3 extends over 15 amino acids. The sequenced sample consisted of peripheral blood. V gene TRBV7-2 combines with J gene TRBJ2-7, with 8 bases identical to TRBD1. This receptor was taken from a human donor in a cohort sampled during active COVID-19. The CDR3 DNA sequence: TGTGCCAGCAGCTCCCGGACAGGGCGAAGCTACGAGCAGTACTTC. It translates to CASSSRTGRSYEQYF.